The clone carrying this T cell receptor (beta chain) came up many times. This CDR3 is 13 amino acids long. V was shortened by 6 bases and J by 2 bases, with 14 bases between the two germline ends. The germline V gene encodes CDR1 DFQATT and CDR2 SNEGSKA (reference sequence). Via MiXCR, TCRdb re-called the RT-PCR reads, giving one row per CDR3 protein. The table lists 650,000 to 800,000 distinct CDR3 sequences, 14% of them singletons. V usage is TRBV20-1 and J usage is TRBJ2-7; D assignment may be TRBD1 or TRBD2 (6 bases each). The sequencing sample was made of memory CD4+ T cells from blood. The sequence was obtained from a female donor in good health, serving as a healthy control. The CDR3 is CSARDTRPYEQYF. In nucleotides, the CDR3 is TGCAGTGCGCGGGACACCCGTCCCTACGAGCAGTACTTC.